Included here is one TCR beta chain sequence, with context. The target antigen is unknown. CDR3 length: 12 residues. Trimming took 2 bases from V and 3 from J, leaving 3 bases between them. Germline values: CDR1 KGHDR, CDR2 SFDVKD. This record belongs to a study of blood T cells in healthy people across ages. Study-level information: Template switching picked up about one barcoded beta molecule for each two T cells.

Study findings and constraints: Nothing was known about donor CMV status, and this possibly confounded expanded clonotype changes.

Per-sample PBMC isolation yielded at least 6.5 million cells. Total RNA extracted from each sample amounted to at least 5 micrograms. A second PCR, run for about 6 to 12 cycles, used a sample-barcoded 5' primer plus a J-beta primer mix. Each CDR3 protein is one row after TCRdb ran MiXCR on the 5' RACE reads. In the table there are some 1.8 million distinct CDR3 sequences, around 42% of which are singletons. The specimen sequenced was blood. The sequence derives from a human donor in good health. This chain links TRBV24-1 with TRBJ1-1; D is ambiguous. The CDR3 is CATSDWDTEAFF. The CDR3 nucleotides read TGTGCCACCAGTGATTGGGACACTGAAGCTTTCTTT.